This TCR beta chain was identified in a study of shared clonotypes between healthy human individuals. Turning to this clone: Its target is not known.

Overall study findings and caveats: Exclusively blood specimens were collected; tissue repertoires likely differ. Clonotypes that were shared across four donors made up around 4.6% of naive CD4 clonotypes.

Cells designated naive CD8 were CD45RO-negative and were positively selected for CCR7, with terminally differentiated effector memory CD45RA+ cells excluded. This CDR3 contains 16 residues. The germline V gene has CDR1 SGHNT and CDR2 YYREEE (reference sequence). Trimming removed 6 bases from V and 1 base from J; junction bases left unmatched: 12. Assay used: immunoSEQ multiplex PCR; TCRdb lists only in-frame clones, some missing. This sample yields roughly 2,000,000 clones, of which 93% are seen a single time; roughly 1.7% belongs to the top ten. This TCR was sampled from a man younger than 30 in good health. Some clones in this sample may be carry-over from other donors' samples. The chain joins TRBV5-4 to TRBJ1-1; TRBD1 aligns across 7 bases. The sequencing input was naive CD8+ T cells from PBMCs. The CDR3 DNA follows: TGTGCCAGCACACCAAGGACAGGCACGCCGAACACTGAAGCTTTCTTT. Translating it yields CASTPRTGTPNTEAFF.